The next 23 T cell receptor beta chains were all read from a single sample in a study of blood T cell repertoires in COVID-19. Produced via immunoSEQ multiplex PCR; TCRdb's table is partial and in-frame only. The table lists some 210,000 clones, roughly 87% of them singletons. The source material was PBMCs or T cells enriched from blood (not recorded which). All receptors derive from a man aged 18 to 35 with acute COVID-19.

The rearrangement uses TRBV6-2 or TRBV6-3 and TRBJ1-2; a possible D gene is TRBD1 (6 bases). Germline assignment: CDR1 MNHEY and CDR2 SVGEGT. The CDR3 has 13 amino acids. The V and J ends lost 4 bases and 3 bases respectively, with 9 bases between them. CDR3 region: CASSLPGDYGYTF. In DNA, the CDR3 is TGTGCCAGCAGTTTGCCAGGGGACTATGGCTACACCTTC.

This chain links TRBV27 with TRBJ1-2; D not resolved. This CDR3 comprises 15 residues. The germline V gene encodes CDR1 MNHEY and CDR2 SMNVEV (reference sequence). V lost 1 base, J lost 0 bases, and 9 bases lay in between. This chain's CDR3 is CASSLYPGANYGYTF. The CDR3 region has the DNA TGTGCCAGCAGTTTATATCCCGGTGCTAACTATGGCTACACCTTC.

J is TRBJ1-2 and V is TRBV28; D is perhaps TRBD1 (5 bases). The V gene lost 4 bases and the J gene lost 4 bases, with 16 bases spanning the gap. The germline gives CDR1 MDHEN, CDR2 SYDVKM. The CDR3 has 15 residues. In nucleotides, the CDR3 is TGTGCCAGCAGTTCCGATTGGGGGGACGGCTATGGCTACACCTTC. This sequence encodes CASSSDWGDGYGYTF.

This clone has just a few counts. This sequence joins TRBV4-2 and TRBJ2-2, with D tentatively TRBD2 (5 bases). This CDR3 region has 18 residues. V was clipped by 2 bases and J by 4 bases, with 20 bases between them. CDR1 is LGHNA, CDR2 YNFKEQ, per germline. The CDR3 sequence: CASSQHSSLSGPTGELFF. DNA for the CDR3: TGTGCCAGCAGCCAACATTCCTCCCTAAGCGGACCCACCGGGGAGCTGTTTTTT.

The J gene is TRBJ2-7, the V gene TRBV14, with D possibly being TRBD2 (5 bases). The CDR3 totals 16 residues. With 4 bases removed from V and 2 bases from J, the gap between germline ends came to 18 bases. From germline, CDR1 is SGHDN and CDR2 FVKESK. Written as DNA, the CDR3 is TGTGCCAGCAGCCCGAGGGATAATACGGCAGCCTACGAGCAGTACTTC. This encodes CASSPRDNTAAYEQYF.

The chain combines TRBV4-1 with TRBJ2-3; D gene ambiguous. The V gene lost 3 bases and the J gene lost 0 bases, with 4 bases spanning the gap. The CDR3 is 13 residues long. Per germline, CDR1 MGHRA and CDR2 YSYEKL. CDR3 nucleotides: TGCGCCAGCAGCCAGGCTAGCACAGATACGCAGTATTTT. Translated: CASSQASTDTQYF.

The rearrangement links TRBV28 to TRBJ1-6, with 9 bases that match TRBD1. The germline CDR1 and CDR2 sequences are MDHEN and SYDVKM. The CDR3 loop spans 16 amino acids. Losses at the gene ends were 4 bases for V and 7 bases for J; bases not matched to a gene: 8. Here the CDR3 DNA reads TGTGCCAGCAGTTCCCCGGGACAGGGTTTGAATTCACCCCTCCACTTT. It yields the protein CASSSPGQGLNSPLHF.

This chain connects TRBV29-1 to TRBJ2-7; a possible D gene is TRBD1 (5 bases). Germline V gives CDR1 SQVTM, CDR2 ANQGSEA. Between the trimmed V and J ends, which lost 4 bases and 6 bases, there was a span of 7 bases. The CDR3 totals 10 residues. The CDR3 nucleotides read TGCAGCGTTGCAGGGCCCGAGCAGTACTTC. This translates into CSVAGPEQYF.

The CDR3: CASRSTGSNQPQHF. Here the CDR3 DNA reads TGTGCCAGCAGATCCACAGGTAGCAATCAGCCCCAGCATTTT. The chain recombines TRBV6-5 with TRBJ1-5; D is perhaps TRBD1 (5 bases). Germline-derived CDR1 and CDR2 are MNHEY and SVGAGI. V was trimmed by 6 bases and J by 0 bases, leaving 9 bases between them. The CDR3 loop spans 14 amino acids.

The chain links TRBV18 to TRBJ2-5; D perhaps matches TRBD1 (5 bases). CDR1 is KGHSH and CDR2 is LQKENI in the germline V gene. With 3 bases removed from V and 3 bases from J, the gap between germline ends came to 17 bases. This CDR3 has 16 residues. The CDR3: CASSPPTMSREETQYF. The CDR3 nucleotides are TGTGCCAGCTCACCCCCTACTATGTCCAGGGAAGAGACCCAGTACTTC. Full variable domain (rest looked up from reference TRBV18 and TRBJ2-5): NAGVMQNPRHLVRRRGQEARLRCSPMKGHSHVYWYRQLPEEGLKFMVYLQKENIIDESGMPKERFSAEFPKEGPSILRIQQVVRGDSAAYFCASSPPTMSREETQYFGPGTRLLVL.

The chain employs TRBV7-9 and TRBJ1-3; 7 bases fit TRBD1. The CDR3 extends over 15 amino acids. With V trimmed by 2 bases and J by 2 bases, 3 bases remained unmatched. Germline assignment: CDR1 SEHNR and CDR2 FQNEAQ (reference sequence). For the CDR3, the DNA is TGTGCCAGCAGCTTAACTACAGGGGCTGGAAACACCATATATTTT. It codes for CASSLTTGAGNTIYF. Combining the CDR3 with reference TRBV7-9 and TRBJ1-3 gives the whole variable domain DTGVSQNPRHKITKRGQNVTFRCDPISEHNRLYWYRQTLGQGPEFLTYFQNEAQLEKSRLLSDRFSAERPKGSFSTLEIQRTEQGDSAMYLCASSLTTGAGNTIYFGEGSWLTVV.

The genes are TRBV19 and TRBJ2-4; 9 nucleotides align to TRBD2. Per the germline V gene, CDR1 is LNHDA and CDR2 is SQIVND (reference sequence). This CDR3 is built from 16 residues. J was trimmed by 9 bases and V by 3 bases; bases with no gene match: 12. CDR3 in amino acids: CASSIYLGTSNSIQYF. The CDR3, as DNA: TGTGCCAGTAGTATTTATCTCGGGACTAGCAATTCCATTCAGTACTTC.

The CDR3 protein is CASSPAGSYNEQFF. The DNA for the CDR3 is TGTGCCAGCAGCCCGGCGGGGTCCTACAATGAGCAGTTCTTC. The V and J genes are TRBV28 and TRBJ2-1, with a weak D call TRBD2 (6 bases). CDR3 size: 14 residues. Germline CDR1 and CDR2: MDHEN and SYDVKM. Trimming pared 6 bases from V and 1 base from J, leaving 10 bases between.

The genes are TRBV9 and TRBJ2-1; 8 bases map to TRBD2. After removal of 4 bases from V and 8 bases from J, the junction contained 14 bases not matched to a gene. Germline CDR1 and CDR2: SGDLS and YYNGEE. The CDR3 contains 16 residues. The chain's CDR3 is CASSPRRLALIDEQFF. The CDR3 coding sequence is TGTGCCAGCAGCCCCCGGAGACTAGCGTTAATTGATGAGCAGTTCTTC.

This chain connects TRBV11-2 to TRBJ2-1; maybe TRBD1 (6 bases). This CDR3 is 13 amino acids long. The V gene's germline CDR1 is SGHAT and CDR2 FQNNGV. V was pared by 6 bases and J by 5 bases, with 11 bases between. CDR3 protein: CASRQGWDNEQFF. CDR3 sequence (DNA): TGTGCCAGCAGACAGGGATGGGACAATGAGCAGTTCTTC.

This clone appeared once. The chain carries TRBV6-5 and TRBJ2-7; tentative D call: TRBD2 (5 bases). V lost 2 bases and J 1 base, leaving 12 bases between the germline ends. This CDR3 has 15 residues. Germline values: CDR1 MNHEY, CDR2 SVGAGI. The CDR3 coding sequence is TGTGCCAGCAGTTACACGGCTAGCAGATCCTACGAGCAGTACTTC. It encodes CASSYTASRSYEQYF.

This chain uses TRBV27 with TRBJ1-1; D may be TRBD1 (5 bases). Trimming left V 3 bases short and J 8 bases short, with 16 bases between. The V gene's germline CDR1 is MNHEY and CDR2 SMNVEV (reference sequence). This CDR3 has 14 residues. The CDR3 nucleotides read TGTGCCAGCAGTTTGGGGGGAAGGTGGAGGGAAGCTTTCTTT. Its translation is CASSLGGRWREAFF.

The CDR3 region is CASSQDRTSGSYNEQFF. The CDR3 DNA is TGTGCCAGCAGCCAAGATCGGACTAGTGGGTCCTACAATGAGCAGTTCTTC. The chain joins TRBV4-2 to TRBJ2-1, with 7 bases aligning to TRBD2. The CDR3 is made up of 17 amino acids. The trim removed 0 bases at V and 1 base at J, leaving 6 bases unmatched. Germline V gives CDR1 LGHNA, CDR2 YNFKEQ.

The table lists this clone with a count of one. The chain combines TRBV4-1 with TRBJ2-1, with 8 positions matching TRBD2. CDR3 size: 15 residues. Trimming at V came to 0 bases and at J to 15 bases, leaving 13 bases not matched to a gene. Germline lookup yields CDR1 MGHRA and CDR2 YSYEKL. This CDR3 is CASSQDTGRASIGFF. The CDR3 DNA is TGCGCCAGCAGCCAAGATACCGGGAGGGCCTCGATAGGGTTCTTC.

CDR3 sequence reads: CASSPPDRAHPNYGYTF. CDR3 bases: TGTGCCAGCTCACCACCCGACAGGGCCCACCCCAACTATGGCTACACCTTC. This chain joins TRBV18 and TRBJ1-2; the match to TRBD1 covers 7 bases. V shed 0 bases, J shed 2 bases, and the junction held 9 bases outside the gene matches. The CDR3 spans 17 residues. Germline V gives CDR1 KGHSH, CDR2 LQKENI.

This chain joins TRBV7-9 and TRBJ1-3; possible D gene TRBD1, 6 bases. The germline V gene encodes CDR1 SEHNR and CDR2 FQNEAQ (reference sequence). Between the trimmed V and J ends, which lost 5 bases and 0 bases, there was a span of 14 bases. The CDR3 is 16 amino acids. Written as DNA, the CDR3 is TGTGCCAGCAGCCAGGGGACACCCGGCTCTGGAAACACCATATATTTT. Protein sequence: CASSQGTPGSGNTIYF.

V gene TRBV28 combines with J gene TRBJ1-4; D possibly corresponds to TRBD1 (5 bases). Germline CDR1 reads MDHEN; CDR2 reads SYDVKM. With 6 bases removed from V and 8 bases from J, the gap between germline ends came to 19 bases. The CDR3 runs 15 residues. The CDR3 region has the DNA TGTGCCAGCAGCCCGTGGGGGGGACGGGTGGAAAAACTGTTTTTT. This translates into CASSPWGGRVEKLFF.

The rearrangement uses TRBV2 and TRBJ1-1; 8 bases are shared with TRBD1. Germline assignment: CDR1 SNHLY and CDR2 FYNNEI. Trimming removed 5 bases from V and 3 bases from J; junction bases left unmatched: 5. This CDR3 is built from 14 residues. The CDR3 is CASSTGQGYTEAFF. CDR3 in DNA: TGTGCCAGCAGTACTGGACAGGGATACACTGAAGCTTTCTTT.